The 10 T cell receptor beta chains given below trace back to one sample, sequenced in a study of cytomegalovirus exposure and HLA in healthy donors. The PCR ran on 60 Vbeta and 13 Jbeta primers. TCRdb keeps only in-frame clones here, not all; method: immunoSEQ multiplex PCR. The table records 100,000 to 150,000 clones, around 68% of them present only once. Sequenced sample: PBMCs. The receptors come from a man aged 40-49 years in good health and CMV-seropositive.

This clone was counted a few times. This chain joins TRBV2 and TRBJ2-1; 9 bases align to TRBD1. Losses at the gene ends were 4 bases for V and 0 bases for J; bases not matched to a gene: 1. This CDR3 has 15 residues. CDR1 is SNHLY, CDR2 FYNNEI, per germline. CDR3 region: CASSGGQGSYNEQFF. CDR3 DNA sequence: TGTGCCAGCAGTGGGGGACAGGGCTCCTACAATGAGCAGTTCTTC.

The CDR3 region is CASKGQILNTGELFF. The CDR3 DNA is TGCGCCAGCAAGGGACAGATTCTGAACACCGGGGAGCTGTTTTTT. The chain links TRBV5-1 to TRBJ2-2; 7 bases fit TRBD1. The CDR3 totals 15 residues. V lost 6 bases to trimming and J lost 1 base; unmatched junction nucleotides: 6. Germline CDR1 is SGHRS and CDR2 is YFSETQ.

This clone was recorded once. This rearrangement joins TRBV9 to TRBJ2-7, with 7 nucleotides matching TRBD2. The CDR3 totals 14 residues. The V gene end was trimmed by 3 bases and the J gene end by 6 bases; junction bases not matched to a gene: 9. Germline V CDR1 and CDR2: SGDLS, YYNGEE. In nucleotides, the CDR3 is TGTGCCAGCAGCGGGGGGGTTACGGGAGGCGAGCAGTACTTC. As protein: CASSGGVTGGEQYF.

V and J are TRBV6-5 and TRBJ2-2, with D possibly TRBD2 on 6 matching bases. The CDR3 consists of 15 residues. The germline gives CDR1 MNHEY, CDR2 SVGAGI. V was clipped by 4 bases and J by 5 bases, with 14 bases between them. CDR3 sequence reads: CASSSTGLLTGELFF. The CDR3 DNA is TGTGCCAGCAGTTCTACGGGACTTTTAACCGGGGAGCTGTTTTTT.

The V and J genes are TRBV2 and TRBJ2-7; the D gene is possibly TRBD1 (6 bases). The V gene lost 7 bases and the J gene lost 5 bases, with 15 bases spanning the gap. The CDR3 is 13 residues long. Germline values: CDR1 SNHLY, CDR2 FYNNEI. The CDR3 loop reads CASIGAGDHEQYF. The DNA for the CDR3 is TGTGCCAGCATTGGTGCAGGGGACCACGAGCAGTACTTC. The full variable domain, rest sourced from reference TRBV2 and TRBJ2-7, is EPEVTQTPSHQVTQMGQEVILRCVPISNHLYFYWYRQILGQKVEFLVSFYNNEISEKSEIFDDQFSVERPDGSNFTLKIRSTKLEDSAMYFCASIGAGDHEQYFGPGTRLTVT.

The J gene is TRBJ2-1, the V gene TRBV5-1; 9 nucleotides line up with TRBD2. Trimming removed 5 bases from V and 5 bases from J; junction bases left unmatched: 8. This CDR3 is 15 amino acids long. Looked up from germline, CDR1 is SGHRS and CDR2 is YFSETQ. The CDR3 DNA reads TGCGCCAGCAGTCCCGCGGGGGGGAGCCACAATGAGCAGTTCTTC. Its translation: CASSPAGGSHNEQFF.

This chain links TRBV5-4 with TRBJ2-7, with 11 bases that match TRBD1. The V segment lost 4 bases and the J segment 6 bases; nucleotides outside the gene matches: 6. Germline V lookup: CDR1 SGHNT, CDR2 YYREEE (reference sequence). The CDR3 runs to 14 residues. The CDR3 here is CASSPGQGAPEQYF. The CDR3 DNA follows: TGTGCCAGCAGCCCCGGACAGGGGGCGCCCGAGCAGTACTTC.

V usage is TRBV6-5 and J usage is TRBJ1-3, with a weak D call TRBD1 (6 bases). The CDR3 is made up of 15 amino acids. In germline, CDR1 is MNHEY, CDR2 SVGAGI. Between the trimmed V and J ends, which lost 6 bases and 0 bases, there was a span of 12 bases. CDR3 coding DNA: TGTGCCAGCAGAGCAACAGGGAGCTCTGGAAACACCATATATTTT. As protein: CASRATGSSGNTIYF.

The chain recombines TRBV6-5 with TRBJ1-2; D may be TRBD1 (6 bases). Germline V gene lookup returns CDR1 MNHEY and CDR2 SVGAGI. The V gene lost 3 bases and the J gene lost 7 bases, with 12 bases spanning the gap. The CDR3 is 13 amino acids. The CDR3 nucleotides read TGTGCCAGCAGTTATAAGGGGGAAGGTGGCTACACCTTC. Its protein is CASSYKGEGGYTF.

V usage is TRBV27 and J usage is TRBJ2-7, with D possibly being TRBD2 (6 bases). V shed 6 bases and J shed 1 base, with 13 bases lying between them. The CDR3 is 14 amino acids. CDR1 MNHEY and CDR2 SMNVEV come from the germline V gene (reference sequence). The CDR3 is CASSPAGGSYEQYF. DNA of the CDR3: TGTGCCAGCAGCCCCGCCGGGGGTTCCTACGAGCAGTACTTC.